This T cell receptor (beta chain) appears in the sequencing data of a study of T cell responses to AZD1222 COVID-19 vaccine (TCRdb year 2021). About the study as a whole: AZD1222 recipients whose second dose came at about 4 weeks and those whose second dose came at about 12 weeks were combined into one group, since spike-specific TCR depth and breadth did not differ between the two schedules. TCR sequencing covered some 240 trial participants: nearly 210 given two doses of AZD1222 and 26 given two doses of MenACWY control vaccine. Trial participants were enrolled by age into 18-55, 56-69 and 70-plus year subgroups, with roughly 150, 30 and 60 TCR-sequenced participants respectively.

Including the terminal cysteine and phenylalanine, the CDR3 comprises 13 residues. Only the CDR3 portion is preserved as DNA: 39 bases, with reading frame beginning at the first base. CDR1 and CDR2, looked up from the germline V gene, are MNHNS and SASEGT. Between the V and J ends, shortened by 3 bases and 5 bases respectively, the junction contains 7 bases. On this clone itself: What antigen it recognizes has not been identified. No much larger clone exists at a distance of one base, and base qualities are not known.

What the time point label conveys for this sample: baseline before first vaccination. Samples from vaccinated people were obtained from the UK trials COV001 and COV002, which included a single-blind randomized controlled phase 2/3 trial of AZD1222 (ChAdOx1 nCoV-19) in healthy adults. For TCRbeta chain sequencing, PBMC samples from trial participants were taken at day 0 and at day 28 after the second dose. What the study reported, not specific to this receptor: No day 14 peak-response samples were available, so repertoires were characterized only after the peak T cell response. Vaccine-associated CD4 TCRs spanned the whole spike protein, with dominant responses in regions 160-218 and 743-854. After two AZD1222 doses, both the breadth and the depth of spike-specific TCRs were significantly higher than at day 0 and than in MenACWY recipients. The 56-69-year group was small, and its depth increase did not reach significance, likely because of low power. Most participants were white British and females outnumbered males, and the authors suggested that clonal diversity may have been underestimated. Conclusions about previously exposed vaccinees are limited, since just five to seven AZD1222 recipients were seropositive for SARS-CoV-2 at baseline. Reportedly, close to half of the unique spike-specific TCRs recognized epitopes lying outside the regions that are mutated in the B.1.351 and B.1.1.7 variants.

The CDR3 regions of human TCRbeta chains were analyzed by immunosequencing. Under the source paper's analysis protocol: TCRs in the repertoires were compared against a reference library of SARS-CoV-2-specific TCRs that had been generated with the MIRA antigen-specificity platform. Breadth was defined as the fraction of unique TCRs that were SARS-CoV-2-associated, and depth was defined as the fraction of total T cells that were SARS-CoV-2-associated. Using the MIRA data, every spike-specific TCR was mapped to the spike region that the TCR reacted to and assigned to either a CD4 or a CD8 class. Log10-transformed breadth and depth values were compared by one-way ANOVA with Sidak's multiple comparisons tests. TCRdb took over this immuneACCESS table, retaining in-frame rearrangements with V and J assigned. Such tables are incomplete; in checked studies, under half of the missing clones stem from an unresolved V gene, and the remainder is unexplained. The DNA was the basis for D and trimming; V, J and clone size are from that table. This sample comprises tens of thousands of clones, roughly 90% of them detected only once. The ten most abundant clones make up over 2% of the sample.

The rearranged segments are TRBV6-1 and TRBJ2-2, with no confidently assigned D gene. This specimen was peripheral blood, taken on day 0 of AZD1222 vaccination. The TCR comes from an adult in good health. In nucleotides, the sequence is TGTGCCAGCAGTGACGGGCGGACCGGGGAGCTGTTTTTT. Its coded protein is CASSDGRTGELFF.